Listed below are T cell receptor beta chains from one sample, sequenced in a study of a mutant IDH1 vaccine in newly diagnosed glioma. For these receptors, no antigen is known. Assay used: immunoSEQ multiplex PCR; TCRdb lists only in-frame clones, some missing. There are under 40,000 clones in the sample; just under 80% occur only once, and approximately 3% lies in the top ten. Sequenced material: PBMCs, taken from a glioma patient whose treatment included an IDH1 peptide vaccine. These receptors came from a man in his forties with glioma. Some clones in this sample may be carry-over from other donors' samples. Both conserved end residues are part of each CDR3. A D gene is named only where the DNA matches it firmly. A clone size is listed for some rows: how often the clone was seen (once, few, many), or a class if it is expanded.

j_call: TRBJ1-1
d_call: .
clone_size: .
v_call: TRBV9
cdr3_aa: CASSEGTGTEAFF
cdr3_nt: TGTGCCAGCAGCGAAGGGACCGGCACTGAAGCTTTCTTT

j_call: TRBJ1-4
d_call: TRBD1
clone_size: .
v_call: TRBV6-5
cdr3_aa: CASKQGRATNEKLFF
cdr3_nt: TGTGCCAGCAAACAGGGGAGGGCAACTAATGAAAAACTGTTTTTT

j_call: TRBJ2-7
d_call: TRBD2
clone_size: .
v_call: TRBV5-6
cdr3_aa: CASSLGEGAYEQYF
cdr3_nt: TGTGCCAGCAGCCTGGGGGAGGGTGCCTACGAGCAGTACTTC

j_call: TRBJ2-1
d_call: .
clone_size: .
v_call: TRBV6-1
cdr3_aa: CASSPDYNEQFF
cdr3_nt: TGTGCCAGCAGCCCGGACTACAATGAGCAGTTCTTC

j_call: TRBJ2-7
d_call: .
clone_size: once
v_call: TRBV30
cdr3_aa: CAWRPWVRGVGYF
cdr3_nt: TGTGCCTGGAGGCCCTGGGTGAGGGGAGTGGGGTACTTC

j_call: TRBJ1-2
d_call: TRBD1
clone_size: .
v_call: TRBV18
cdr3_aa: CASSPTRTGGSDGYTF
cdr3_nt: TGTGCCAGCTCACCAACGCGGACAGGGGGGTCTGATGGCTACACCTTC

j_call: TRBJ2-7
d_call: TRBD2
clone_size: .
v_call: TRBV7-2
cdr3_aa: CASSFTSGGSYEQYF
cdr3_nt: TGTGCCAGCAGCTTCACTAGCGGGGGATCCTACGAGCAGTACTTC

j_call: TRBJ2-1
d_call: TRBD2
clone_size: .
v_call: TRBV14
cdr3_aa: CASSPGASGGATYNEQFF
cdr3_nt: TGTGCCAGCAGCCCGGGGGCTAGCGGGGGGGCGACCTACAATGAGCAGTTCTTC

j_call: TRBJ2-1
d_call: TRBD2
clone_size: .
v_call: TRBV4-2
cdr3_aa: CASSQDSGGAYNEQFF
cdr3_nt: TGTGCCAGCAGCCAAGATAGCGGGGGGGCCTACAATGAGCAGTTCTTC

j_call: TRBJ2-7
d_call: TRBD1
clone_size: medium-sized
v_call: TRBV7-6
cdr3_aa: CASSGQGYEQYF
cdr3_nt: TGTGCCAGCAGCGGACAGGGCTACGAGCAGTACTTC

j_call: TRBJ2-1
d_call: .
clone_size: .
v_call: TRBV6-6
cdr3_aa: CASTDRTGLASNEQFF
cdr3_nt: TGTGCCAGCACCGATCGAACGGGGCTAGCTTCCAATGAGCAGTTCTTC

j_call: TRBJ2-1
d_call: TRBD2
clone_size: .
v_call: TRBV10-3
cdr3_aa: CAIRRAGGEQNEQFF
cdr3_nt: TGTGCCATCAGAAGAGCGGGGGGGGAGCAAAATGAGCAGTTCTTC

j_call: TRBJ1-1
d_call: .
clone_size: .
v_call: TRBV18
cdr3_aa: CASSQRGEGEAFF
cdr3_nt: TGTGCCAGCTCCCAGAGGGGCGAGGGCGAAGCTTTCTTT

j_call: TRBJ2-3
d_call: TRBD2
clone_size: once
v_call: TRBV19
cdr3_aa: CASRRTSGRTDTQYF
cdr3_nt: TGTGCCAGTAGACGGACTAGCGGGAGAACCGATACGCAGTATTTT

j_call: TRBJ2-3
d_call: .
clone_size: .
v_call: TRBV25-1
cdr3_aa: CASEDSGTGTDTQYF
cdr3_nt: TGTGCCAGCGAGGATTCCGGGACTGGCACAGATACGCAGTATTTT

j_call: TRBJ2-7
d_call: TRBD2
clone_size: medium-sized
v_call: TRBV5-1
cdr3_aa: CASSWTSGLSSYEQYF
cdr3_nt: TGCGCCAGCAGTTGGACTAGCGGCTTAAGCTCCTACGAGCAGTACTTC

j_call: TRBJ1-5
d_call: TRBD1
clone_size: .
v_call: TRBV19
cdr3_aa: CASRATGGLNQPQHF
cdr3_nt: TGTGCCAGTAGGGCGACAGGGGGCCTCAATCAGCCCCAGCATTTT

j_call: TRBJ1-2
d_call: TRBD1
clone_size: .
v_call: TRBV5-1
cdr3_aa: CASSLATGAGYGYTF
cdr3_nt: TGCGCCAGCAGCTTGGCGACAGGGGCCGGGTATGGCTACACCTTC

j_call: TRBJ2-5
d_call: .
clone_size: .
v_call: TRBV20-1
cdr3_aa: CSASEETQYF
cdr3_nt: TGCAGTGCCAGCGAAGAGACCCAGTACTTC

j_call: TRBJ1-4
d_call: .
clone_size: .
v_call: TRBV6-1
cdr3_aa: CASSLQTSGEKLFF
cdr3_nt: TGTGCCAGCAGTCTCCAGACCTCCGGAGAAAAACTGTTTTTT

j_call: TRBJ1-1
d_call: .
clone_size: .
v_call: TRBV7-8
cdr3_aa: CASSLGASNTEAFF
cdr3_nt: TGTGCCAGCAGCTTAGGGGCGTCGAACACTGAAGCTTTCTTT

j_call: TRBJ2-5
d_call: .
clone_size: .
v_call: TRBV7-9
cdr3_aa: CASSPRDTGGETQYF
cdr3_nt: TGTGCCAGCAGTCCAAGGGACACTGGGGGAGAGACCCAGTACTTC